The clone carrying this T cell receptor (beta chain) was detected only a few times. As yet, its antigen is unknown. The same CDR3 can be traced to other DNA sequences in this sample. PCR primers comprised 60 Vbeta and 13 Jbeta primers. Assay used: immunoSEQ multiplex PCR; TCRdb lists only in-frame clones, some missing. The table lists more than 95,000 clones, approximately 9.4% of them singletons. This CDR3 region has 12 residues. Germline V gene sequence: CDR1 MDHEN, CDR2 SYDVKM. V dropped 2 bases and J dropped 7 bases, with 6 bases sitting between them. The source of the sample is a study of cytomegalovirus exposure and HLA in healthy donors. Findings of the study overall: The study put some 160 TCR beta chains on its list as cytomegalovirus-associated.

Sequenced: PBMCs. The receptor comes from a man aged 30 to 39 in good health and CMV-seronegative. The J gene is TRBJ1-3, the V gene TRBV28; D call uncertain. The CDR3 sequence: CASSLTGNTIYF. CDR3 in DNA: TGTGCCAGCAGTTTAACGGGGAACACCATATATTTT.